The rows below give T cell receptor beta chains drawn from one sample of a study of blood T cell repertoires in COVID-19. Clones were read by immunoSEQ multiplex PCR, and TCRdb kept only the in-frame ones, dropping some. The sample lists about 190,000 clones, roughly nine tenths occurring once. Sequencing input: peripheral blood. The receptors originated from a young man with acute or convalescent COVID-19. The CDR3 runs from the conserved cysteine through the conserved F or W. Each record gives: V gene, clone size, D gene, J gene, CDR3 protein, CDR3 DNA. The D gene is left open where the match is weak. Rows may omit the clone size; those that give it use once, few, many or a size class.

>TRBV7-9|NA|TRBD2|TRBJ2-2
CASSQSSGSNTGELFF
TGTGCCAGCAGCCAATCTAGCGGGTCGAACACCGGGGAGCTGTTTTTT
>TRBV5-1|NA|NA|TRBJ1-3
CASSLDRGAPSGNTIYF
TGCGCCAGCAGCTTGGATCGTGGGGCCCCCTCTGGAAACACCATATATTTT
>TRBV9|NA|TRBD2|TRBJ2-1
CASSVEGTSVQFF
TGTGCCAGCAGCGTAGAAGGGACTAGCGTGCAGTTCTTC
>TRBV9|NA|TRBD1|TRBJ2-1
CASSVGQGSYNEQFF
TGTGCCAGCAGCGTTGGACAGGGTTCCTACAATGAGCAGTTCTTC
>TRBV28|NA|NA|TRBJ1-2
CASSAGTLGYTF
TGTGCCAGCAGCGCTGGGACTCTTGGCTACACCTTC
>TRBV19|NA|TRBD1|TRBJ1-6
CASSIQGANSPLHF
TGTGCCAGTAGTATACAGGGGGCCAATTCACCCCTCCACTTT
>TRBV7-9|NA|NA|TRBJ1-3
CASSLAFGNTIYF
TGTGCCAGCAGCTTAGCCTTTGGAAACACCATATATTTT
>TRBV2|NA|NA|TRBJ1-1
CASKPGLGNTEAFF
TGTGCCAGCAAGCCGGGATTGGGGAACACTGAAGCTTTCTTT
>TRBV11-2|NA|TRBD2|TRBJ2-5
CASSSRTSGGNETQYF
TGTGCCAGCAGCTCTCGGACTAGCGGGGGGAACGAGACCCAGTACTTC
>TRBV30|NA|NA|TRBJ1-6
CAWSVRQNSPLHF
TGTGCCTGGAGTGTACGTCAGAATTCACCCCTCCACTTT
>TRBV7-8|NA|TRBD1|TRBJ1-2
CASSRSKYRGQDYGYTF
TGTGCCAGCAGCCGATCAAAATACAGGGGGCAGGACTATGGCTACACCTTC
>TRBV19|NA|NA|TRBJ2-3
CASRGFSGVSTDTQYF
TGTGCCAGTCGGGGTTTTTCGGGGGTTAGCACAGATACGCAGTATTTT
>TRBV6-6|NA|NA|TRBJ1-1
CASTLNTEAFF
TGTGCCAGCACCTTGAACACTGAAGCTTTCTTT
>TRBV25-1|NA|NA|TRBJ1-1
CASSESHRDTEAFF
TGTGCCAGCAGTGAGAGTCACCGAGACACTGAAGCTTTCTTT
>TRBV28|NA|NA|TRBJ2-3
CASSFQRRADTQYF
TGTGCCAGCAGTTTCCAGCGGAGGGCAGATACGCAGTATTTT
>TRBV4-1|NA|NA|TRBJ1-5
CASSPDRTQPQHF
TGCGCCAGCAGCCCGGACAGAACACAGCCCCAGCATTTT
>TRBV28|NA|NA|TRBJ2-2
CATMTVGAGELFF
TGTGCCACCATGACGGTAGGGGCCGGGGAGCTGTTTTTT
>TRBV7-9|once|TRBD1|TRBJ2-7
CASSPRDRAYEQYF
TGTGCCAGCAGCCCCCGGGACAGGGCCTACGAGCAGTACTTC
>TRBV5-1|once|TRBD1|TRBJ2-7
CASSLQGEIYEQYF
TGCGCCAGCAGCTTGCAGGGGGAAATTTACGAGCAGTACTTC
>TRBV7-2|NA|TRBD1|TRBJ1-2
CASNLIGTGAYTF
TGTGCCAGCAACCTAATCGGGACAGGCGCCTACACCTTC
>TRBV4-2|NA|NA|TRBJ1-1
CASTYSQETLGAFF
TGTGCCAGCACCTACTCACAGGAAACACTGGGAGCTTTCTTT
>TRBV6-6|once|NA|TRBJ1-1
CASRWTALNTEAFF
TGTGCCAGCAGGTGGACAGCATTGAACACTGAAGCTTTCTTT
>TRBV2|NA|TRBD1|TRBJ2-2
CASSTQGTGELFF
TGTGCCAGCAGCACACAGGGGACCGGGGAGCTGTTTTTT
>TRBV7-9|NA|NA|TRBJ1-5
CASSSQDQPQHF
TGTGCCAGCAGTTCCCAGGATCAGCCCCAGCATTTT
>TRBV15|NA|NA|TRBJ1-5
CATTRDTVNQPQHF
TGTGCCACTACCAGGGACACAGTCAATCAGCCCCAGCATTTT
>TRBV14|NA|NA|TRBJ2-5
CASSPRAETQYF
TGTGCCAGCAGCCCCCGCGCAGAGACCCAGTACTTC
>TRBV6-2/TRBV6-3|NA|TRBD1|TRBJ1-1
CASSYHRTGMNTEAFF
TGTGCCAGCAGTTACCACCGGACAGGCATGAACACTGAAGCTTTCTTT
>TRBV10-1|NA|NA|TRBJ2-7
CASSDAPESEQYF
TGCGCCAGCAGTGACGCCCCCGAGAGCGAGCAGTACTTC
>TRBV6-5|NA|NA|TRBJ1-5
CASVTHSSSNQPQHF
TGTGCCAGCGTAACCCACAGTAGTAGCAATCAGCCCCAGCATTTT
>TRBV11-2|NA|TRBD2|TRBJ2-7
CASSRSGVSSYEQYF
TGTGCCAGCAGTCGTAGCGGGGTCAGCTCCTACGAGCAGTACTTC
>TRBV3-1/TRBV3-2|NA|TRBD1|TRBJ2-7
CASSPPLETGGGNEQYF
TGTGCCAGCAGCCCCCCACTTGAGACAGGGGGCGGAAACGAGCAGTACTTC
>TRBV27|once|TRBD2|TRBJ2-1
CASTAGGLYNEQFF
TGTGCCAGTACAGCGGGGGGGCTCTACAATGAGCAGTTCTTC
>TRBV9|NA|TRBD2|TRBJ2-1
CASSGSVGGVYEQFF
TGTGCCAGCAGCGGCTCCGTCGGGGGGGTGTATGAGCAGTTCTTC
>TRBV5-5|NA|TRBD1|TRBJ1-2
CASSPDRVGYGYTF
TGTGCCAGCAGCCCGGACAGGGTTGGCTATGGCTACACCTTC
>TRBV28|NA|NA|TRBJ1-3
CASSPLRTLGNTIYF
TGTGCCAGCAGTCCCCTGCGAACCTTGGGAAACACCATATATTTT
>TRBV29-1|NA|NA|TRBJ2-7
CSVEGDKREQYF
TGCAGCGTTGAAGGGGACAAACGCGAGCAGTACTTC
>TRBV7-8|NA|TRBD1|TRBJ1-5
CAGGGAGLNQPQHF
TGTGCTGGAGGGGGCGCGGGTTTGAATCAGCCCCAGCATTTT
>TRBV27|NA|TRBD1|TRBJ1-3
CASSLSTGSGGNTIYF
TGTGCCAGCAGTTTATCGACAGGGTCGGGTGGAAACACCATATATTTT
>TRBV7-6|NA|TRBD2|TRBJ2-1
CASSPGGSGSNEQFF
TGTGCCAGCAGCCCCGGGGGTAGCGGGAGCAATGAGCAGTTCTTC
>TRBV28|NA|TRBD1|TRBJ2-7
CASSPWTGGSYEQYF
TGTGCCAGCAGTCCATGGACAGGGGGCTCCTACGAGCAGTACTTC
>TRBV6-5|NA|NA|TRBJ1-6
CASQTGIENSPLHF
TGTGCCAGCCAAACCGGGATAGAAAATTCACCCCTCCACTTT
>TRBV6-5|NA|TRBD2|TRBJ2-2
CASGRVLRELFF
TGTGCCAGCGGGAGGGTTTTGCGGGAGCTGTTTTTT
>TRBV3-1/TRBV3-2|NA|TRBD1|TRBJ1-5
CASSHDVTGENQHF
TGTGCCAGCAGCCATGATGTCACAGGGGAGAACCAGCATTTT
>TRBV28|NA|NA|TRBJ1-2
CASSLSENGYTF
TGTGCCAGCAGTTTATCGGAGAATGGCTACACCTTC
>TRBV12-3/TRBV12-4|NA|NA|TRBJ2-1
CTLLAVLYNEQFF
TGTACCCTTCTGGCGGTCCTATACAATGAGCAGTTCTTC
>TRBV3-1/TRBV3-2|NA|TRBD1|TRBJ1-3
CASRRQGAGNTIYF
TGTGCCAGCAGGCGACAGGGGGCCGGAAACACCATATATTTT
>TRBV5-5|NA|TRBD1|TRBJ1-5
CASSLGGGYNQPQHF
TGTGCCAGCAGCTTGGGAGGGGGCTACAATCAGCCCCAGCATTTT
>TRBV6-5|NA|NA|TRBJ1-4
CAVSLGGSNEKLFF
TGTGCCGTGTCCTTGGGGGGTAGCAATGAAAAACTGTTTTTT
>TRBV7-2|NA|NA|TRBJ2-1
CASSLGGGGPYNEQFF
TGTGCCAGCAGCTTAGGGGGAGGGGGTCCCTACAATGAGCAGTTCTTC
>TRBV4-1|NA|NA|TRBJ1-2
CASSQEGPYGYTF
TGCGCCAGCAGCCAAGAGGGCCCCTATGGCTACACCTTC
>TRBV9|NA|TRBD2|TRBJ2-7
CASSVGGGGAYEQYF
TGTGCCAGCAGCGTAGGTGGCGGGGGAGCCTACGAGCAGTACTTC
>TRBV29-1|NA|TRBD1|TRBJ1-2
CSGLTGHGYTF
TGCAGCGGCCTGACAGGGCATGGCTACACCTTC
>TRBV6-6|NA|NA|TRBJ1-2
CASSRPTTLDYGYTF
TGTGCCAGCAGTCGACCCACCACTCTAGACTATGGCTACACCTTC
>TRBV7-9|NA|TRBD1|TRBJ2-7
CASSFGQVYEQYF
TGTGCCAGCAGCTTCGGACAGGTCTACGAGCAGTACTTC
>TRBV3-1/TRBV3-2|NA|NA|TRBJ1-1
CASSQRTVNTEAFF
TGTGCCAGCAGCCAACGGACTGTCAACACTGAAGCTTTCTTT